Listed here are 32 T cell receptor beta chains from one sample, sequenced in a study of cytomegalovirus exposure and HLA in healthy donors. The PCR was carried out with 60 Vbeta primers and 13 Jbeta primers. Sequencing used immunoSEQ multiplex PCR; TCRdb keeps in-frame clones, though not all of them. The sample lists 150,000 or so clones; more than 70% were seen once. The material sequenced was PBMCs. Receptors originate from a man in his thirties or forties in good health and CMV-seronegative.

The chain combines TRBV5-1 with TRBJ2-7, with D maybe TRBD1 (6 bases). The CDR3 sequence is 13 residues long. The germline CDR1 and CDR2 sequences are SGHRS and YFSETQ. Deletions cut 4 bases from V and 5 bases from J, with 13 bases between. The CDR3 sequence is CASSPGTPNEQYF. Here the CDR3 DNA reads TGCGCCAGCAGCCCGGGGACACCAAACGAGCAGTACTTC.

Note on this clone: At one end the junction does not follow the germline gene, possibly because of a read error. Other DNA sequences from this sample encode an identical CDR3 as well. The chain carries TRBV5-6 and TRBJ2-5; 7 nucleotides match TRBD1. From germline, CDR1 is SGHDT and CDR2 YYEEEE. The CDR3 runs 14 residues. CDR3 DNA: TGCGCCAGCAGTCAGGACAGGAAACAAGAGACCCAGTACTTC. This encodes CASSQDRKQETQYF.

On this clone itself: The same CDR3 arises from other DNA sequences in this sample as well. The chain couples TRBV5-1 to TRBJ2-7, with a weak D call TRBD1 (6 bases). V gave up 0 bases and J gave up 2 bases, with 9 bases separating them. The CDR3 loop spans 14 amino acids. Germline CDR1 and CDR2: SGHRS and YFSETQ. CDR3 coding DNA: TGCGCCAGCAGCTTGGCACAGGGTCCCTACGAGCAGTACTTC. Protein product: CASSLAQGPYEQYF. Full variable domain (missing parts from reference TRBV5-1 and TRBJ2-7): KAGVTQTPRYLIKTRGQQVTLSCSPISGHRSVSWYQQTPGQGLQFLFEYFSETQRNKGNFPGRFSGRQFSNSRSEMNVSTLELGDSALYLCASSLAQGPYEQYFGPGTRLTVT.

The chain combines TRBV6-5 with TRBJ2-1; D is unclear. The CDR3 has 16 residues. V lost 0 bases and J 0 bases, leaving 9 bases between the germline ends. The germline V gene has CDR1 MNHEY and CDR2 SVGAGI. The CDR3 protein is CASSYSAPGSYNEQFF. In DNA form, the CDR3 reads TGTGCCAGCAGTTACTCCGCCCCAGGCTCCTACAATGAGCAGTTCTTC.

V is TRBV4-2 and J is TRBJ2-2, with 11 bases aligning to TRBD2. CDR1 is LGHNA and CDR2 is YNFKEQ in the germline V gene. V lost 4 bases, J lost 5 bases, and 3 bases stayed unmatched. This CDR3 is 15 amino acids long. This CDR3 is CASSPLAGGTGELFF. CDR3 nucleotides: TGTGCCAGCAGCCCGTTAGCGGGAGGGACCGGGGAGCTGTTTTTT.

The chain combines TRBV9 with TRBJ1-5; 7 bases match TRBD1. The CDR3 has 15 amino acids. V shed 3 bases and J 3 bases; nucleotides not matched to a gene: 6. The germline CDR1 and CDR2 sequences are SGDLS and YYNGEE. The CDR3 DNA reads TGTGCCAGCAGCGGAACAGGGGCGTTCAATCAGCCCCAGCATTTT. This gives the protein CASSGTGAFNQPQHF.

The table lists this clone with a few counts. This chain connects TRBV19 to TRBJ2-1, with a weak D call TRBD2 (6 bases). With 2 bases removed from V and 2 bases from J, the gap between germline ends came to 13 bases. The CDR3 length is 16 residues. The germline CDR1 and CDR2 sequences are LNHDA and SQIVND (reference sequence). The CDR3 region has the DNA TGTGCCAGTAGTATAAGGCGGGACCTCACCTACAATGAGCAGTTCTTC. It specifies CASSIRRDLTYNEQFF. Together with reference TRBV19 and TRBJ2-1, the CDR3 gives the full variable domain: DGGITQSPKYLFRKEGQNVTLSCEQNLNHDAMYWYRQDPGQGLRLIYYSQIVNDFQKGDIAEGYSVSREKKESFPLTVTSAQKNPTAFYLCASSIRRDLTYNEQFFGPGTRLTVL.

This clone was recorded a few times. The rearrangement joins TRBV2 to TRBJ2-3, with D maybe TRBD2 (6 bases). V gave up 6 bases and J gave up 1 base, with 17 bases separating them. The CDR3 is 16 amino acids. Germline V gene lookup returns CDR1 SNHLY and CDR2 FYNNEI. The CDR3 here is CASRPTGLFRTDTQYF. Written as DNA, the CDR3 is TGTGCCAGCAGACCGACGGGACTTTTCCGCACAGATACGCAGTATTTT.

The chain is built from TRBV18 and TRBJ2-7, with D perhaps matching TRBD1 (6 bases). Germline assignment: CDR1 KGHSH and CDR2 LQKENI. Trimming shortened V by 6 bases and J by 0 bases, and 15 bases separated the two germline ends. This CDR3 contains 15 residues. The CDR3 region has the DNA TGTGCCAGCTCCCCCTCCCAGGGGCTCTCCTACGAGCAGTACTTC. Its translation is CASSPSQGLSYEQYF. Together with reference TRBV18 and TRBJ2-7, the CDR3 gives the full variable domain: NAGVMQNPRHLVRRRGQEARLRCSPMKGHSHVYWYRQLPEEGLKFMVYLQKENIIDESGMPKERFSAEFPKEGPSILRIQQVVRGDSAAYFCASSPSQGLSYEQYFGPGTRLTVT.

The CDR3 is CASSEAPYEQYF. In DNA, the CDR3 is TGTGCCAGCAGTGAAGCTCCCTACGAGCAGTACTTC. The rearrangement joins TRBV2 to TRBJ2-5; D is unresolved. The DNA end favors TRBJ2-7, so the J call may be wrong. The germline V gene has CDR1 SNHLY and CDR2 FYNNEI. The CDR3 consists of 12 residues.

The chain is built from TRBV19 and TRBJ1-4; TRBD1 aligns across 10 bases. Germline CDR1 reads LNHDA; CDR2 reads SQIVND (reference sequence). V was pared by 7 bases and J by 3 bases, with 2 bases of the junction left unmatched. This CDR3 spans 14 amino acids. The CDR3 coding sequence is TGTGCCAGTAATGGACAGGGGGCTAATGAAAAACTGTTTTTT. Its protein product is CASNGQGANEKLFF.

This clone was found a few times. The rearrangement joins TRBV6-5 to TRBJ2-1; 7 bases fit TRBD1. The CDR3 has 13 residues. Germline V CDR1 and CDR2: MNHEY, SVGAGI. V shed 7 bases and J 4 bases; nucleotides not matched to a gene: 4. The CDR3 reads CASKMTGYNEQFF. In nucleotides, the CDR3 is TGTGCCAGCAAAATGACAGGGTACAATGAGCAGTTCTTC.

The chain combines TRBV11-3 with TRBJ1-1; D is ambiguous. The CDR3 has 13 residues. Germline-derived CDR1 and CDR2 are SGHNT and YENEEA. V lost 4 bases to trimming and J lost 4 bases, with 10 bases between them. DNA for the CDR3: TGTGCCAGCAGCTCTCGACACGGCACTGAAGCTTTCTTT. Translated: CASSSRHGTEAFF. Full variable domain (remainder filled in from reference TRBV11-3 and TRBJ1-1): EAGVVQSPRYKIIEKKQPVAFWCNPISGHNTLYWYLQNLGQGPELLIRYENEEAVDDSQLPKDRFSAERLKGVDSTLKIQPAELGDSAVYLCASSSRHGTEAFFGQGTRLTVV.

The J gene is TRBJ2-5, the V gene TRBV7-4; D may be TRBD1 (6 bases). The tail of the sequence fits TRBJ2-7 better, so the J call may be wrong. Germline V gene sequence: CDR1 SGHVT, CDR2 SQSDAQ. The CDR3 covers 15 residues. In DNA, the CDR3 is TGTGCCAGCAGCTTGTCAGGGGCCGGGGTCTACGAGCAGTACTTC. Protein sequence: CASSLSGAGVYEQYF.

The rearrangement joins TRBV9 to TRBJ1-6, with D possibly matching TRBD1 (6 bases). The CDR3 extends over 14 amino acids. Germline V gene lookup returns CDR1 SGDLS and CDR2 YYNGEE. The V and J ends lost 4 bases and 5 bases respectively, with 10 bases between them. DNA for the CDR3: TGTGCCAGCAGCCCTACAGGGAATAATTCACCCCTCCACTTT. Amino acids: CASSPTGNNSPLHF. The variable domain in full, completed from reference TRBV9 and TRBJ1-6, reads DSGVTQTPKHLITATGQRVTLRCSPRSGDLSVYWYQQSLDQGLQFLIQYYNGEERAKGNILERFSAQQFPDLHSELNLSSLELGDSALYFCASSPTGNNSPLHFGNGTRLTVT.

The CDR3 coding sequence is TGTGCCAGCAGTGAATCTCATTCACCCCTCCACTTT. Protein sequence: CASSESHSPLHF. The V and J genes are TRBV25-1 and TRBJ1-6, with D uncertain. V lost 1 base, J lost 8 bases, and 3 bases lay in between. This CDR3 is built from 12 residues. Germline V gene data show CDR1 as MGHDK and CDR2 as SYGVNS.

This clone was detected only once. The V and J genes are TRBV19 and TRBJ2-2; D is unclear. The CDR3 spans 15 residues. V shed 5 bases and J shed 4 bases, with 14 bases lying between them. The germline gives CDR1 LNHDA, CDR2 SQIVND (reference sequence). The CDR3 here is CASSSWSAGTGELFF. The DNA of the CDR3 is TGTGCCAGTAGTTCATGGTCGGCAGGCACCGGGGAGCTGTTTTTT.

The V call is TRBV5-8, the J call TRBJ2-2; D is perhaps TRBD1 (6 bases). The CDR3 totals 14 residues. V lost 0 bases and J 7 bases, leaving 10 bases between the germline ends. Germline V gives CDR1 SGHTS, CDR2 YDEGEE. The CDR3 DNA reads TGTGCCAGCAGCTTGGATATGGGACACGGGGAGCTGTTTTTT. Protein sequence: CASSLDMGHGELFF. Full variable domain (missing parts from reference TRBV5-8 and TRBJ2-2): EAGVTQSPTHLIKTRGQQATLRCSPISGHTSVYWYQQALGLGLQFLLWYDEGEERNRGNFPPRFSGRQFPNYSSELNVNALELEDSALYLCASSLDMGHGELFFGEGSRLTVL.

This chain connects TRBV2 to TRBJ1-1; TRBD1 is a possible D gene (5 bases). The CDR3 covers 13 residues. Per germline, CDR1 SNHLY and CDR2 FYNNEI. Trimming took off 3 bases at V and 9 bases at J, with 14 bases between the two ends. This CDR3 reads CASSERQKRQAFF. DNA for the CDR3: TGTGCCAGCAGTGAGAGACAGAAAAGACAAGCTTTCTTT.

V and J are TRBV4-1 and TRBJ1-1; 7 nucleotides align to TRBD1. With V trimmed by 1 base and J by 5 bases, 1 base remained unmatched. Germline assignment: CDR1 MGHRA and CDR2 YSYEKL. This CDR3 has 13 amino acids. This CDR3 reads CASSQGQGTEAFF. The CDR3 coding sequence is TGCGCCAGCAGCCAAGGACAGGGAACTGAAGCTTTCTTT.

The chain couples TRBV5-1 to TRBJ1-5; no clear D gene. Germline CDR1 reads SGHRS; CDR2 reads YFSETQ. The CDR3 has 15 residues. Trimming pared 0 bases from V and 0 bases from J, leaving 7 bases between. The CDR3 DNA reads as TGCGCCAGCAGCTTGGGACAATATAGCAATCAGCCCCAGCATTTT. Encoded protein: CASSLGQYSNQPQHF.

The chain employs TRBV6-6 and TRBJ1-2; D gene unclear. Germline CDR1 is MNHNY and CDR2 is SVGAGI (reference sequence). Trimming pared 0 bases from V and 2 bases from J, leaving 7 bases between. This CDR3 comprises 14 residues. The CDR3 DNA sequence: TGTGCCAGCAGTTACTCAGAAGCCAACTATGGCTACACCTTC. Its translation is CASSYSEANYGYTF.

This sequence joins TRBV7-9 and TRBJ2-4, with D tentatively TRBD1 (5 bases). Trimming shortened V by 5 bases and J by 13 bases, and 15 bases separated the two germline ends. The CDR3 contains 12 residues. Germline V gene data show CDR1 as SEHNR and CDR2 as FQNEAQ (reference sequence). The chain's CDR3 is CASSLYATEQYF. The CDR3 DNA is TGTGCCAGCAGCCTTTACGCGACAGAACAGTACTTC.

The V call is TRBV5-1, the J call TRBJ2-5; TRBD2 is a possible D gene (5 bases). The CDR3 spans 13 residues. Germline V lookup: CDR1 SGHRS, CDR2 YFSETQ. The ends were cut back, 2 bases at V and 1 base at J, with 6 bases in the middle. The DNA of the CDR3 is TGCGCCAGCAGCTTAGCGGTCCAAGAGACCCAGTACTTC. Protein: CASSLAVQETQYF.

The chain recombines TRBV19 with TRBJ2-7; 9 nucleotides align to TRBD2. Germline V gene lookup returns CDR1 LNHDA and CDR2 SQIVND (reference sequence). The V gene end was trimmed by 10 bases and the J gene end by 3 bases; junction bases not matched to a gene: 10. This CDR3 spans 14 amino acids. CDR3 in DNA: TGTGCCACCCAAAGGCTAGCGGGGAACTACGAGCAGTACTTC. Its protein product is CATQRLAGNYEQYF.

The chain uses TRBV7-2 and TRBJ1-3, with TRBD1 matching 11 bases. CDR1 and CDR2 from the germline V gene are SGHTA and FQGNSA. This CDR3 has 17 amino acids. The V segment lost 4 bases and the J segment 6 bases; nucleotides outside the gene matches: 11. Here the CDR3 reads CASSSARRDRGSNTIYF. The CDR3 region has the DNA TGTGCCAGCAGCTCCGCCCGCCGGGACAGGGGGTCAAACACCATATATTTT. Filled out from reference TRBV7-2 and TRBJ1-3, the complete variable domain reads GAGVSQSPSNKVTEKGKDVELRCDPISGHTALYWYRQSLGQGLEFLIYFQGNSAPDKSGLPSDRFSAERTGGSVSTLTIQRTQQEDSAVYLCASSSARRDRGSNTIYFGEGSWLTVV.

This sequence joins TRBV27 and TRBJ2-3; 8 bases map to TRBD1. The CDR3 is made up of 13 amino acids. Germline trimming cut 8 bases from V and 4 bases from J; bases unmatched to any gene: 5. Looked up from germline, CDR1 is MNHEY and CDR2 is SMNVEV (reference sequence). The CDR3 DNA reads as TGTGCCAGCGGGGACAGGCGGGCAGATACGCAGTATTTT. It translates to CASGDRRADTQYF.

The chain joins TRBV5-6 to TRBJ1-2; D remains ambiguous. V was shortened by 0 bases and J by 3 bases, with 18 bases between the two germline ends. Per germline, CDR1 SGHDT and CDR2 YYEEEE. CDR3 length: 17 amino acids. The CDR3 here is CASSLAGFQVADYGYTF. The CDR3 coding sequence is TGTGCCAGCAGCTTGGCTGGGTTCCAGGTTGCTGACTATGGCTACACCTTC.

The chain has TRBV11-2 and TRBJ2-7; a possible D gene is TRBD2 (6 bases). V was shortened by 1 base and J by 7 bases, with 11 bases between the two germline ends. The V gene's germline CDR1 is SGHAT and CDR2 FQNNGV. The CDR3 runs 13 residues. DNA of the CDR3: TGTGCCAGCAGCTTAGCGGCGGGACCAGAGCAGTACTTC. It yields the protein CASSLAAGPEQYF.

The chain links TRBV6-5 to TRBJ2-7; 9 bases fit TRBD1. Germline CDR1 reads MNHEY; CDR2 reads SVGAGI. This CDR3 region has 15 residues. J lost 2 bases, V lost 4 bases, and 6 bases had no gene match. The CDR3 spells CASSSQGQGPYEQYF. The CDR3 DNA reads as TGTGCCAGCAGTTCCCAGGGACAGGGACCCTACGAGCAGTACTTC.

The gene calls are TRBV6-1 and TRBJ1-1, with 8 bases that match TRBD1. The V segment lost 3 bases and the J segment 1 base; nucleotides outside the gene matches: 4. The germline gives CDR1 MNHNS, CDR2 SASEGT. CDR3 size: 15 residues. CDR3 DNA: TGTGCCAGCAGTGACGGACAGGGCAGGAACACTGAAGCTTTCTTT. It yields the protein CASSDGQGRNTEAFF.

This chain joins TRBV6-5 and TRBJ1-3; 8 bases fit TRBD1. This CDR3 spans 14 amino acids. Trimming at V came to 6 bases and at J to 4 bases, leaving 5 bases not matched to a gene. In germline, CDR1 is MNHEY, CDR2 SVGAGI. The CDR3 bases are TGTGCCAGCAGACCGACAGGGGAGGGAAACACCATATATTTT. Translating it yields CASRPTGEGNTIYF.